Following are 28 T cell receptor beta chains from one sample sequenced in a study of T cell responses to AZD1222 COVID-19 vaccine. Produced via immunoSEQ multiplex PCR; TCRdb's table is partial and in-frame only. The sample holds 95,000 to 100,000 clones, roughly 80% seen once. The starting material was peripheral blood, obtained 28 days after the second AZD1222 dose. These receptors all stem from an adult who received the AZD1222 COVID-19 vaccine.

V is TRBV10-1 and J is TRBJ1-5, with D maybe TRBD1 (5 bases). Germline assignment: CDR1 WNHNN and CDR2 SYGVQD (reference sequence). The CDR3 is 13 amino acids. Trimming removed 8 bases from V and 5 bases from J, with 13 bases in between. The CDR3 region is CASSQGVDQPQHF. DNA for the CDR3: TGCGCCAGCTCTCAAGGGGTTGATCAGCCCCAGCATTTT.

The chain recombines TRBV18 with TRBJ2-1; the D call may be TRBD1 or TRBD2 (6 bases each). Germline values: CDR1 KGHSH, CDR2 LQKENI. CDR3 length: 14 amino acids. The V end was cut by 1 base, the J end by 4 bases, with 8 bases between. The CDR3 sequence is CASSPQGGYNEQFF. CDR3 sequence (DNA): TGTGCCAGCTCACCACAGGGGGGATACAATGAGCAGTTCTTC.

This clone has at least ten counts. V is TRBV5-1 and J is TRBJ1-1; D uncertain. The CDR3 runs to 17 residues. Germline CDR1 SGHRS, CDR2 YFSETQ. V was pared by 0 bases and J by 0 bases, with 15 bases between. The CDR3 DNA reads as TGCGCCAGCAGCTTGGATGGTACAGAGCTTATGAACACTGAAGCTTTCTTT. It encodes CASSLDGTELMNTEAFF.

This clone was seen more than once but under ten times. The chain recombines TRBV2 with TRBJ2-7; maybe TRBD1 (6 bases). With 3 bases removed from V and 2 bases from J, the gap between germline ends came to 8 bases. CDR3 length equals 13 residues. CDR1 and CDR2 from the germline V gene are SNHLY and FYNNEI. CDR3 amino acids: CASSEDRAYEQYF. The CDR3 DNA follows: TGTGCCAGCAGTGAGGACAGAGCCTACGAGCAGTACTTC. Supplemented by reference TRBV2 and TRBJ2-7, the full variable domain reads EPEVTQTPSHQVTQMGQEVILRCVPISNHLYFYWYRQILGQKVEFLVSFYNNEISEKSEIFDDQFSVERPDGSNFTLKIRSTKLEDSAMYFCASSEDRAYEQYFGPGTRLTVT.

The chain has TRBV5-1 and TRBJ2-7; 9 nucleotides align to TRBD2. Germline values: CDR1 SGHRS, CDR2 YFSETQ. This CDR3 has 13 amino acids. V was pared by 2 bases and J by 5 bases, with 2 bases of the junction left unmatched. CDR3 region: CASSFLAGDEQYF. CDR3 in DNA: TGCGCCAGCAGCTTCTTAGCGGGAGACGAGCAGTACTTC.

The J gene is TRBJ1-1, the V gene TRBV19; 9 bases are shared with TRBD1. This CDR3 has 15 residues. Germline CDR1 LNHDA, CDR2 SQIVND (reference sequence). V gave up 7 bases and J gave up 0 bases; unmatched junction bases: 6. CDR3 loop: CASIGTGLMNTEAFF. CDR3 DNA sequence: TGTGCCAGTATCGGGACAGGGCTAATGAACACTGAAGCTTTCTTT.

This clone was recorded only once. The CDR3, as DNA: TGTGCCAGCAGTCACAGGGGTGCTAATGAAAAACTGTTTTTT. As protein: CASSHRGANEKLFF. The rearrangement uses TRBV6-5 and TRBJ1-4; 7 bases fit TRBD1. Looked up from germline, CDR1 is MNHEY and CDR2 is SVGAGI. V trimming: 5 bases; J trimming: 3 bases; junction bases outside the gene matches: 3. This CDR3 is 14 amino acids long.

The rearrangement links TRBV18 to TRBJ2-1; 7 positions match TRBD2. V trimming: 3 bases; J trimming: 7 bases; junction bases outside the gene matches: 6. The CDR3 runs 14 residues. Per germline, CDR1 KGHSH and CDR2 LQKENI. CDR3 in amino acids: CASSPGRGRNEQFF. The CDR3 region has the DNA TGTGCCAGCTCACCTGGGAGGGGACGGAATGAGCAGTTCTTC.

The chain combines TRBV18 with TRBJ1-2; possibly TRBD1 for D (5 bases). Deletions cut 3 bases from V and 13 bases from J, with 24 bases between. The CDR3 length is 15 residues. CDR1 is KGHSH and CDR2 is LQKENI in the germline V gene. The CDR3 region has the DNA TGTGCCAGCTCACCGAGGGGTGAGGGTGGAATTGGATGCACCTTC. This translates into CASSPRGEGGIGCTF.

This clone showed up just a few times. The chain couples TRBV7-9 to TRBJ2-2; D remains unclear. CDR3 length equals 14 residues. CDR1 is SEHNR, CDR2 FQNEAQ, per germline (reference sequence). V was pared by 1 base and J by 5 bases, with 8 bases between. The CDR3 reads CASSLDYGTGELFF. The CDR3 DNA reads as TGTGCCAGCAGCTTAGATTATGGGACCGGGGAGCTGTTTTTT. Full variable domain (outside the CDR3, taken from reference TRBV7-9 and TRBJ2-2): DTGVSQNPRHKITKRGQNVTFRCDPISEHNRLYWYRQTLGQGPEFLTYFQNEAQLEKSRLLSDRFSAERPKGSFSTLEIQRTEQGDSAMYLCASSLDYGTGELFFGEGSRLTVL.

The chain combines TRBV19 with TRBJ2-5, with 11 bases fitting TRBD2. Germline lookup yields CDR1 LNHDA and CDR2 SQIVND (reference sequence). Trimming removed 8 bases from V and 2 bases from J; junction bases left unmatched: 28. The CDR3 is made up of 22 amino acids. CDR3 nucleotide sequence: TGTGCCAGTGGATCCCCGGTCGTTGGTCTAGCGGGGGGACCCCAGCCACAAGAGACCCAGTACTTC. Translating gives CASGSPVVGLAGGPQPQETQYF.

V usage is TRBV6-6 and J usage is TRBJ1-5, with 8 bases lining up with TRBD1. This CDR3 is 13 amino acids long. The germline gives CDR1 MNHNY, CDR2 SVGAGI (reference sequence). J lost 11 bases, V lost 5 bases, and 8 bases had no gene match. CDR3 nucleotide sequence: TGTGCCAGCAGTCCGGGACAGGAGGGTGCCCAGCATTTT. Protein sequence: CASSPGQEGAQHF.

The J gene is TRBJ1-4, the V gene TRBV7-9; TRBD1 aligns across 7 bases. The CDR3 runs to 15 residues. In germline, CDR1 is SEHNR, CDR2 FQNEAQ (reference sequence). V was pared by 3 bases and J by 6 bases, with 7 bases of the junction left unmatched. CDR3 bases: TGTGCCAGCAGCTTGGGAGGGGGCGGGGATGAAAAACTGTTTTTT. It specifies CASSLGGGGDEKLFF.

This clone was recorded only once. V and J are TRBV28 and TRBJ2-7; 9 bases are a match to TRBD2. This CDR3 has 14 residues. CDR1 and CDR2 from the germline V gene are MDHEN and SYDVKM. With V trimmed by 6 bases and J by 3 bases, 6 bases remained unmatched. The CDR3: CASSPHSGSYEQYF. The CDR3 DNA follows: TGTGCCAGCAGCCCCCATAGCGGGAGCTACGAGCAGTACTTC.

V usage is TRBV27 and J usage is TRBJ1-6; D uncertain. Per germline, CDR1 MNHEY and CDR2 SMNVEV (reference sequence). There are 16 residues in the CDR3. V was clipped by 5 bases and J by 9 bases, with 20 bases between them. The CDR3, as DNA: TGTGCCAGCAGTCCCCCCAGGACCGCCTGGGTTTCACCCCTCCACTTT. This sequence encodes CASSPPRTAWVSPLHF.

In its sample, this clone was seen a few times. The chain employs TRBV6-5 and TRBJ2-7; 8 nucleotides line up with TRBD2. J was trimmed by 2 bases and V by 0 bases; bases with no gene match: 3. Germline-derived CDR1 and CDR2 are MNHEY and SVGAGI. The CDR3 has 15 residues. For the CDR3, the DNA is TGTGCCAGCAGTTACTCGAGCGGGAGAGCCTACGAGCAGTACTTC. Protein: CASSYSSGRAYEQYF.

The chain is built from TRBV19 and TRBJ2-7, with 7 bases aligning to TRBD1. This CDR3 is built from 13 residues. Germline-derived CDR1 and CDR2 are LNHDA and SQIVND (reference sequence). V lost 7 bases, J lost 2 bases, and 5 bases stayed unmatched. CDR3 protein: CASMAGTAYEQYF. Here the CDR3 DNA reads TGTGCCAGTATGGCCGGGACAGCCTACGAGCAGTACTTC.

The chain has TRBV5-1 and TRBJ2-5; TRBD2 agrees at 12 bases. The CDR3 is 15 residues long. V shed 6 bases, J shed 5 bases, and the junction held 8 bases outside the gene matches. CDR1 and CDR2 from the germline V gene are SGHRS and YFSETQ. This chain's CDR3 is CASTSLAGGPETQYF. CDR3 coding DNA: TGCGCCAGCACCTCGCTAGCGGGGGGGCCTGAGACCCAGTACTTC.

The chain carries TRBV7-8 and TRBJ2-1; possible D gene TRBD2, 6 bases. V was pared by 4 bases and J by 4 bases, with 14 bases between. CDR1 is SGHVS and CDR2 is FQNEAQ in the germline V gene. CDR3 length: 15 amino acids. The CDR3 nucleotides are TGTGCCAGCAGCTATCGGATAGCGGAATACAATGAGCAGTTCTTC. Translating gives CASSYRIAEYNEQFF.

The chain employs TRBV2 and TRBJ2-1; D is possibly TRBD2 (6 bases). Germline V CDR1 and CDR2: SNHLY, FYNNEI. The V gene lost 5 bases and the J gene lost 10 bases, with 21 bases spanning the gap. This CDR3 contains 15 residues. The CDR3: CASSRERGQVREQFF. In DNA, the CDR3 is TGTGCCAGCAGTCGGGAGAGGGGCCAGGTTAGGGAGCAGTTCTTC. Full variable domain (outside the CDR3, taken from reference TRBV2 and TRBJ2-1): EPEVTQTPSHQVTQMGQEVILRCVPISNHLYFYWYRQILGQKVEFLVSFYNNEISEKSEIFDDQFSVERPDGSNFTLKIRSTKLEDSAMYFCASSRERGQVREQFFGPGTRLTVL.

The J gene is TRBJ2-7, the V gene TRBV18; 9 bases are a match to TRBD2. CDR1 is KGHSH, CDR2 LQKENI, per germline. The trim removed 2 bases at V and 5 bases at J, leaving 10 bases unmatched. This CDR3 has 16 amino acids. CDR3 DNA sequence: TGTGCCAGCTCACCAGGAGACGGACTAGCGCCCGACGAGCAGTACTTC. Amino acid sequence: CASSPGDGLAPDEQYF.

The J gene is TRBJ2-1, the V gene TRBV6-6, with no clear D. The V end was cut by 4 bases, the J end by 6 bases, with 7 bases between. There are 12 residues in the CDR3. Germline V gene lookup returns CDR1 MNHNY and CDR2 SVGAGI (reference sequence). CDR3 amino acids: CASSFHSNEQFF. DNA for the CDR3: TGTGCCAGCAGTTTTCATAGCAATGAGCAGTTCTTC.

This clone was seen once. This sequence joins TRBV6-1 and TRBJ1-1; 7 bases map to TRBD1. Per germline, CDR1 MNHNS and CDR2 SASEGT. The V and J ends lost 5 bases and 3 bases, in that order; junction bases with no gene match: 3. CDR3 length: 13 amino acids. The CDR3 sequence is CASSYDRDTEAFF. The CDR3 region has the DNA TGTGCCAGCAGTTATGACAGGGACACTGAAGCTTTCTTT.

The CDR3 region has the DNA TGTGCCAGCAGCTTAATTGTGGTACCAGATACGCAGTATTTT. Protein product: CASSLIVVPDTQYF. V usage is TRBV7-2 and J usage is TRBJ2-3; D uncertain. CDR1 and CDR2 from the germline V gene are SGHTA and FQGNSA. The CDR3 runs to 14 residues. V dropped 2 bases and J dropped 4 bases, with 10 bases sitting between them.

The V call is TRBV5-1, the J call TRBJ2-2, with D perhaps TRBD2 (6 bases). V lost 4 bases and J 3 bases, leaving 7 bases between the germline ends. The germline CDR1 and CDR2 sequences are SGHRS and YFSETQ. This CDR3 region has 13 residues. This CDR3 reads CASSRDYTGELFF. In DNA form, the CDR3 reads TGCGCCAGCAGCCGGGACTACACCGGGGAGCTGTTTTTT. Complete variable domain (other parts from reference TRBV5-1 and TRBJ2-2): KAGVTQTPRYLIKTRGQQVTLSCSPISGHRSVSWYQQTPGQGLQFLFEYFSETQRNKGNFPGRFSGRQFSNSRSEMNVSTLELGDSALYLCASSRDYTGELFFGEGSRLTVL.

The chain couples TRBV2 to TRBJ1-3; D ambiguous. V gave up 6 bases and J gave up 6 bases, with 18 bases separating them. The CDR3 is made up of 15 amino acids. Germline-derived CDR1 and CDR2 are SNHLY and FYNNEI. The CDR3: CASSETSFPQNTIYF. The DNA for the CDR3 is TGTGCCAGCAGCGAAACATCCTTTCCCCAAAACACCATATATTTT. Combining the CDR3 with reference TRBV2 and TRBJ1-3 gives the whole variable domain EPEVTQTPSHQVTQMGQEVILRCVPISNHLYFYWYRQILGQKVEFLVSFYNNEISEKSEIFDDQFSVERPDGSNFTLKIRSTKLEDSAMYFCASSETSFPQNTIYFGEGSWLTVV.

About this clone: Relative to the germline gene, one junction end is altered; a read error may explain this. The chain couples TRBV11-2 to TRBJ2-7; no clear D gene. Germline-derived CDR1 and CDR2 are SGHAT and FQNNGV. This CDR3 contains 12 residues. For the CDR3, the DNA is TGTGCCAGCAGTTTAGGGTTTGCCGAGCAGTACTTC. Protein: CASSLGFAEQYF.

This sequence joins TRBV5-1 and TRBJ2-2; D is perhaps TRBD1 (6 bases). The germline gives CDR1 SGHRS, CDR2 YFSETQ. Trimming left V 3 bases short and J 1 base short, with 10 bases between. The CDR3 is made up of 15 amino acids. The CDR3 sequence is CASSSMTGNTGELFF. In DNA form, the CDR3 reads TGCGCCAGCAGCTCAATGACAGGGAACACCGGGGAGCTGTTTTTT. Together with reference TRBV5-1 and TRBJ2-2, the CDR3 gives the full variable domain: KAGVTQTPRYLIKTRGQQVTLSCSPISGHRSVSWYQQTPGQGLQFLFEYFSETQRNKGNFPGRFSGRQFSNSRSEMNVSTLELGDSALYLCASSSMTGNTGELFFGEGSRLTVL.